A selection of T cell receptor beta chains follows, all from one sample in a study of blood T cell repertoires in COVID-19. TCRdb keeps only in-frame clones here, not all; method: immunoSEQ multiplex PCR. The table records some 300,000 clones, about 90% of them present only once. Sequencing was done on a sample of peripheral blood. Source of these receptors: a woman aged 45-65 years with COVID-19, enrolled during active disease. CDR3s include the opening cysteine and the closing phenylalanine or tryptophan. D genes are given only for firm matches. Not every row has a clone size; where given, it reads once, few, many or a size class.

J gene | V gene | CDR3 length | D gene | clone size | CDR3 DNA | CDR3 protein
TRBJ2-1 | TRBV6-5 | 14 | . | . | TGTGCCAGCAGGGACAGACTCTCCTACAATGAGCAGTTCTTC | CASRDRLSYNEQFF
TRBJ1-2 | TRBV6-5 | 12 | . | . | TGTGCCAGCAGACAGGGAAACTATGGCTACACCTTC | CASRQGNYGYTF
TRBJ2-7 | TRBV15 | 14 | TRBD1 | . | TGTGCCACCAGCGTCCAGGACAGGTCGTTCGAGCAGTACTTC | CATSVQDRSFEQYF
TRBJ1-2 | TRBV6-5 | 16 | TRBD1 | . | TGTGCCAGCAGTTATGCCGGGACAGGGGTTAACTATGGCTACACCTTC | CASSYAGTGVNYGYTF
TRBJ1-1 | TRBV6-1 | 18 | TRBD1 | once | TGTGCCAGCAGTGAAGGGGACAGGGGGGTGATTATTAACACTGAAGCTTTCTTT | CASSEGDRGVIINTEAFF
TRBJ1-6 | TRBV27 | 14 | . | once | TGTGCCAGCAGTTTTAGGCAGGGGAATTCACCCCTCCACTTT | CASSFRQGNSPLHF
TRBJ2-7 | TRBV5-1 | 12 | . | . | TGCGCCAGCAGCTTCGAGGGTGACGAGCAGTACTTC | CASSFEGDEQYF
TRBJ2-3 | TRBV3-1/TRBV3-2 | 15 | . | . | TGTGCCAGCAGCCAACGTAACAGGGGCACAGATACGCAGTATTTT | CASSQRNRGTDTQYF
TRBJ1-1 | TRBV19 | 16 | TRBD1 | . | TGTGCCAGTACCCCCCTAAGGGACAGGGTAGGTACTGAAGCTTTCTTT | CASTPLRDRVGTEAFF
TRBJ2-1 | TRBV24-1 | 17 | TRBD1 | . | TGTGCCACCAGTGAAAGACAGGGTGGGACCTCTATTAATGAGCAGTTCTTC | CATSERQGGTSINEQFF
TRBJ2-6 | TRBV7-2 | 18 | TRBD1 | . | TGTGCCAGCAGCCCTCGACAGGGGGACCCGCCCGGGGCCAACGTCCTGACTTTC | CASSPRQGDPPGANVLTF
TRBJ2-7 | TRBV12-5 | 15 | TRBD2 | . | TGTGCTAGTGGAAAAAGCGGGAGGAACTCCTACGAGCAGTACTTC | CASGKSGRNSYEQYF
TRBJ2-7 | TRBV10-3 | 15 | . | . | TGTGCCATCAGTGAGTCGGTTAGCGGCACCTACGAGCAGTACTTC | CAISESVSGTYEQYF
TRBJ2-1 | TRBV5-1 | 14 | . | . | TGCGCCAGCAGCTTGGGAGGGTCCTACAATGAGCAGTTCTTC | CASSLGGSYNEQFF
TRBJ2-7 | TRBV19 | 16 | TRBD2 | once | TGTGCCAGTAGTATGGGACTAGCGGGAGAAAGCTACGAGCAGTACTTC | CASSMGLAGESYEQYF
TRBJ2-7 | TRBV5-1 | 18 | TRBD2 | . | TGCGCCAGCAGCTTGCTTCCGACTAGCGGGAGGAGCTCCTACGAGCAGTACTTC | CASSLLPTSGRSSYEQYF
TRBJ2-3 | TRBV15 | 17 | . | . | TGTGCCACCAGCAGAGTGGGCGGGCGGGCGGTCACAGATACGCAGTATTTT | CATSRVGGRAVTDTQYF
TRBJ1-2 | TRBV7-9 | 15 | TRBD1 | once | TGTGCCAGCAGCATCGGACAGGGGCGGACATATGGCTACACCTTC | CASSIGQGRTYGYTF